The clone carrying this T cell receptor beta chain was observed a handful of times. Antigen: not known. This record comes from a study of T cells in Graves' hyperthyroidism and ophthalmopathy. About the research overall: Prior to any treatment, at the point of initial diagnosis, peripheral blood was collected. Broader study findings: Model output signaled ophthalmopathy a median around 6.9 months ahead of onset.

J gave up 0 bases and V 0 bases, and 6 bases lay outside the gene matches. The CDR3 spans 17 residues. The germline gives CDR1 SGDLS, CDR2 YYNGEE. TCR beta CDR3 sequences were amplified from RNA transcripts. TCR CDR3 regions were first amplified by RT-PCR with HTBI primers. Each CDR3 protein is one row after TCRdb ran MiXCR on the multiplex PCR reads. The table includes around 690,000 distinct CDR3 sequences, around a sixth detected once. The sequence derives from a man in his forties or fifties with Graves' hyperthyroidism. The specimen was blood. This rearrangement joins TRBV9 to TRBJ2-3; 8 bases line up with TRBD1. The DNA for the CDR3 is TGTGCCAGCAGCGTAGGGGGACAGGCGACTAGCACAGATACGCAGTATTTT. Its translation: CASSVGGQATSTDTQYF.